This T cell receptor (beta chain) was identified in a study of blood T cell repertoires in COVID-19. Study as a whole: The study drew acute and convalescent COVID-19 samples from the United States, Italy and Spain. Nucleic acid was either cDNA or gDNA, and it came from T cells, B-cell-depleted T cells, or PBMCs.

Germline CDR1 reads SGDLS; CDR2 reads YYNGEE. V lost 5 bases to trimming and J lost 0 bases; unmatched junction nucleotides: 12. The CDR3 is 17 residues long. This clone was counted once. In the authors' methods: Amplification of reference gene primers provided the estimated nucleated cell counts. Generated by immunoSEQ multiplex PCR, the TCRdb table keeps only in-frame clones and is missing some. The V and J calls and clone size are taken from that table; D and trimming were inferred from the DNA. The repertoire holds some 200,000 clones, with around 83% as singletons. The receptor was isolated from a woman of 80 years or more in a cohort sampled during active or convalescent COVID-19. The rearrangement links TRBV9 to TRBJ1-2; 8 nucleotides agree with TRBD1. The sequenced sample consisted of peripheral blood. The CDR3 region is CASSGGQGKGANYGYTF. DNA of the CDR3: TGTGCCAGCAGTGGTGGACAGGGAAAGGGAGCTAACTATGGCTACACCTTC.